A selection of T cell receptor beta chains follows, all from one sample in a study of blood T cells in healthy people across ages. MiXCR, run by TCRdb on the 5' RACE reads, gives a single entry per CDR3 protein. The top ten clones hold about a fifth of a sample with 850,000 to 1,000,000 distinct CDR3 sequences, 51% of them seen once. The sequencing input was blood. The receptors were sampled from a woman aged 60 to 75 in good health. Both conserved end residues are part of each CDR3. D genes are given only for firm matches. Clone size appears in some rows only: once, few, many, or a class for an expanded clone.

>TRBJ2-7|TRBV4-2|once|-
CASSQVAARLTYEQYF
TGTGCCAGCAGCCAAGTGGCGGCCAGGTTGACCTACGAGCAGTACTTC
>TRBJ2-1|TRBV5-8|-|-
CASSQWAVEQFF
TGTGCCAGCAGCCAGTGGGCGGTGGAGCAGTTCTTC
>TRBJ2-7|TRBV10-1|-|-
CASSESTSIYEQYF
TGCGCCAGCAGTGAGTCGACAAGCATCTACGAGCAGTACTTC
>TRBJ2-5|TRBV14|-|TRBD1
CASSLRGTGGRETQYF
TGTGCCAGCAGCCTAAGGGGGACAGGGGGTCGGGAGACCCAGTACTTC
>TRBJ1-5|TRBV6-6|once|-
CASSYKEGGNQPQHF
TGTGCCAGCAGTTACAAAGAGGGGGGAAATCAGCCCCAGCATTTT
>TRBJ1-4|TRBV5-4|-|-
CASSRTATNEKLFF
TGTGCCAGCAGCCGGACCGCTACTAATGAAAAACTGTTTTTT
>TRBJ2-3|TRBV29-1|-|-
CSVLTRLTDTQYF
TGCAGCGTTCTGACTAGACTCACAGATACGCAGTATTTT
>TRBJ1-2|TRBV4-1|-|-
CASSQVPNYGYTF
TGCGCCAGCAGCCAAGTCCCTAACTATGGCTACACCTTC
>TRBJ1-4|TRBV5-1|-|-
CASSSTTATNEKLFF
TGCGCCAGCAGCTCCACGACTGCAACCAATGAAAAACTGTTTTTT
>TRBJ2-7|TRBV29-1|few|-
CSVGPRGGVASSYEQYF
TGCAGCGTTGGACCCCGAGGAGGAGTAGCGTCCTCCTACGAGCAGTACTTC
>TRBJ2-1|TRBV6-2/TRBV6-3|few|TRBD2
CASGDVAGGGEQFF
TGTGCCAGCGGCGACGTAGCGGGAGGGGGTGAGCAGTTCTTC
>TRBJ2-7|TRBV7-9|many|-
CASSPSGPYEQYF
TGTGCCAGCAGTCCTTCGGGGCCTTACGAGCAGTACTTC
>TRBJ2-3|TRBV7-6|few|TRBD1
CASSGQGASADTQYF
TGTGCCAGCAGCGGACAGGGGGCTAGCGCAGATACGCAGTATTTT
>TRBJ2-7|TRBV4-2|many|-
CASSQEGLYEQYF
TGTGCCAGCAGCCAAGAGGGCCTCTACGAGCAGTACTTC
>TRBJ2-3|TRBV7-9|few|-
CASSLEIVSTDTQYF
TGTGCCAGCAGCTTAGAAATCGTTAGCACAGATACGCAGTATTTT
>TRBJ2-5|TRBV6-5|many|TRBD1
CASSFGQEGETQYF
TGTGCCAGCAGTTTCGGACAGGAAGGAGAGACCCAGTACTTC
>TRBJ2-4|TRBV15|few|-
CATSHRLDPSAKNIQYF
TGTGCCACCAGTCATAGACTGGATCCTTCAGCCAAAAACATTCAGTACTTC
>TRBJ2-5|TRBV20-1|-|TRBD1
CSARDSDRVRTQYF
TGCAGTGCTAGAGATTCGGACAGGGTCAGGACCCAGTACTTC
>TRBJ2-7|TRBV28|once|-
CASTPAGVNEQYF
TGTGCCAGCACCCCGGCAGGGGTCAACGAGCAGTACTTC
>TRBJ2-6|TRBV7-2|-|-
CASSLESGTGANVLTF
TGTGCCAGCAGCTTAGAGTCAGGGACTGGGGCCAACGTCCTGACTTTC
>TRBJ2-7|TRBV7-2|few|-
CASSLPTASTSEQYF
TGTGCCAGCAGCTTACCGACAGCAAGCACTTCCGAGCAGTACTTC
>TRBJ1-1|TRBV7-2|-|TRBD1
CASSSALRGQGYNTEAFF
TGTGCCAGCAGCTCCGCGCTTCGCGGACAGGGATATAACACTGAAGCTTTCTTT
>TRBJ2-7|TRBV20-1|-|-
CSATNTALTGNEQYF
TGCAGTGCTACCAACACCGCGCTCACGGGGAATGAGCAGTACTTC
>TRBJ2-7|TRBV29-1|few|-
CSVDRRGLGEQYF
TGCAGCGTTGATCGCCGGGGGCTTGGCGAGCAGTACTTC